This entry lists 3 T cell receptor beta chains sequenced from one sample in a study of OX40 agonist ivuxolimab in advanced cancers. Generated by immunoSEQ multiplex PCR, the TCRdb table keeps only in-frame clones and is missing some. The sample shows approximately 13,000 clones, under 90% of them seen only once. Source: CD4+ or CD8+ T cells sorted from blood, taken in a trial of the OX40 agonist ivuxolimab. Receptors were obtained from an adult with an advanced solid tumor such as melanoma, head and neck, liver or kidney cancer.

The chain joins TRBV28 to TRBJ2-1; D gene ambiguous. V was trimmed by 6 bases and J by 3 bases, leaving 15 bases between them. Per the germline V gene, CDR1 is MDHEN and CDR2 is SYDVKM. This CDR3 is built from 15 residues. CDR3 sequence (DNA): TGTGCCAGCAGCACCCCCGTGCAGGACTACAATGAGCAGTTCTTC. Translating it yields CASSTPVQDYNEQFF.

The genes are TRBV28 and TRBJ1-1; TRBD1 agrees at 12 bases. The CDR3 covers 17 residues. CDR1 and CDR2 (germline): MDHEN, SYDVKM. Trimming cost V 7 bases and J 3 bases; bases outside gene matches: 12. CDR3 DNA: TGTGCCAGCACCCCGGGACAGGGGGCCCTGAGCGACACTGAAGCTTTCTTT. Translation gives CASTPGQGALSDTEAFF.

As regards this clone: In the same sample, other DNA sequences code for this CDR3. This chain links TRBV9 with TRBJ1-4; D not resolved. The CDR3 runs to 15 residues. Trimming stripped 4 bases from V and 4 bases from J, with 14 bases between. CDR1 and CDR2 (germline): SGDLS, YYNGEE. CDR3 DNA sequence: TGTGCCAGCAGCCTCGGCGGGGTCCTTAATGAAAAACTGTTTTTT. Protein product: CASSLGGVLNEKLFF.